The source of this T cell receptor (beta chain) is a study of CD8 T cells in ankylosing spondylitis. J was trimmed by 3 bases and V by 3 bases; bases with no gene match: 3. This CDR3 has 15 residues. Study-level results: A TCR beta motif of seven or eight highly homologous variants appeared characteristic of ankylosing spondylitis blood. Researchers reportedly found disease-linked clones significantly enriched in matched ankylosing spondylitis synovial fluid.

This clonotype was detected many times. The antigen remains undetermined. Quantitative 5'-RACE with molecular barcodes generated TCR beta libraries. MiXCR, applied by TCRdb to the 5' RACE reads, yields one record per CDR3 protein. Found here are 200,000 or so distinct CDR3 sequences, approximately 18% of them singletons; the top ten hold roughly 4%. This sequence originates from a male donor aged 10 to 35 with ankylosing spondylitis or in good health (not recorded which). J is TRBJ2-1 and V is TRBV12-3 or TRBV12-4; 9 nucleotides match TRBD1. Sequences were obtained from blood, either unsorted or a sorted T cell fraction (not recorded which). Here the CDR3 reads CASSFQTGGYNEQFF. For the CDR3, the DNA is TGTGCCAGCAGTTTCCAGACAGGGGGCTACAATGAGCAGTTCTTC.